Listed below are T cell receptor beta chains from one sample, sequenced in a study of blood T cell repertoires in COVID-19. TCRdb keeps only in-frame clones here, not all; method: immunoSEQ multiplex PCR. The sample lists roughly 16,000 clones; around 84% were seen once. Sequences were obtained from peripheral blood. Receptor source: a human donor in a cohort sampled during active COVID-19. Both conserved end residues are part of each CDR3. Fields, in order: J gene, D gene, V gene, clone size, CDR3 DNA, CDR3 protein. The D gene is left open where the match is weak. Only some rows state a clone size, as once, few, many or a class for expanded clones.

j_gene: TRBJ1-1
d_gene: .
v_gene: TRBV18
abundance: .
CDR3nt: TGTGCCAGCTTAGTAACAGGGAAAACTGAAGCTTTCTTT
CDR3aa: CASLVTGKTEAFF

j_gene: TRBJ1-1
d_gene: .
v_gene: TRBV4-2
abundance: .
CDR3nt: TGTGCCAGCAGCCAGGAGGACAGCAGTGAAGCTTTCTTT
CDR3aa: CASSQEDSSEAFF

j_gene: TRBJ1-2
d_gene: .
v_gene: TRBV11-2
abundance: .
CDR3nt: TGTGCCAGCAGCTCGCGCGGGGGTTTAAACCACTATGGCTACACCTTC
CDR3aa: CASSSRGGLNHYGYTF

j_gene: TRBJ1-4
d_gene: .
v_gene: TRBV6-2/TRBV6-3
abundance: .
CDR3nt: TGTGCCAGCAGTACGCGGGGCAGCCTAATTGAAAAACTGTTTTTT
CDR3aa: CASSTRGSLIEKLFF

j_gene: TRBJ2-5
d_gene: TRBD2
v_gene: TRBV14
abundance: .
CDR3nt: TGTGCCAGCAGCCAAGATCGGGCTAGCGGGACCCAGTACTTC
CDR3aa: CASSQDRASGTQYF

j_gene: TRBJ1-1
d_gene: .
v_gene: TRBV5-4
abundance: .
CDR3nt: TGTGCCAGCAGTCTTCCGGGGGTTTCGGACACTGAAGCTTTCTTT
CDR3aa: CASSLPGVSDTEAFF

j_gene: TRBJ2-7
d_gene: TRBD2
v_gene: TRBV25-1
abundance: .
CDR3nt: TGTGCCAGCAGTGCCTTTAGCGGGGGGTACGAGCAGTACTTC
CDR3aa: CASSAFSGGYEQYF

j_gene: TRBJ2-1
d_gene: .
v_gene: TRBV5-8
abundance: .
CDR3nt: TGTGCCAGCAGCTTGGCCGAGGGGGGGCGGTACAATGAGCAGTTCTTC
CDR3aa: CASSLAEGGRYNEQFF

j_gene: TRBJ1-2
d_gene: .
v_gene: TRBV19
abundance: .
CDR3nt: TGTGCCAGTAGTACCGACAGGAACAACTATGGCTACACCTTC
CDR3aa: CASSTDRNNYGYTF

j_gene: TRBJ2-5
d_gene: .
v_gene: TRBV19
abundance: .
CDR3nt: TGTGCCAGTATTGGCGGGCTAACGGTGCAAGAGACCCAGTACTTC
CDR3aa: CASIGGLTVQETQYF

j_gene: TRBJ2-7
d_gene: TRBD1
v_gene: TRBV7-6
abundance: medium-sized
CDR3nt: TGTGCCAGCATCCCGACAGGGGTCCCCTACGAGCAGTACTTC
CDR3aa: CASIPTGVPYEQYF

j_gene: TRBJ2-7
d_gene: TRBD1
v_gene: TRBV3-1/TRBV3-2
abundance: .
CDR3nt: TGTGCCAGCAGCCAAGATGGGACAGGGTACGAGCAGTACTTC
CDR3aa: CASSQDGTGYEQYF

j_gene: TRBJ1-3
d_gene: TRBD1
v_gene: TRBV4-2
abundance: .
CDR3nt: TGTGCCAGCAGCCAAGATGGGTCCGGGACAGTATTTGCAAACACCATATATTTT
CDR3aa: CASSQDGSGTVFANTIYF

j_gene: TRBJ1-2
d_gene: TRBD1
v_gene: TRBV5-1
abundance: .
CDR3nt: TGCGCCAGCAGCTTGGCCCTGGGACAGGGACCTTATGGCTACACCTTC
CDR3aa: CASSLALGQGPYGYTF

j_gene: TRBJ2-4
d_gene: .
v_gene: TRBV6-1
abundance: .
CDR3nt: TGTGCCAGCAGTGTTTTCCTCGTGGCGGGTGGCAAAAACATTCAGTACTTC
CDR3aa: CASSVFLVAGGKNIQYF

j_gene: TRBJ2-1
d_gene: .
v_gene: TRBV11-2
abundance: .
CDR3nt: TGTGCCAGCAGCTTTCGGCCTAGCTTCGATGAGCAGTTCTTC
CDR3aa: CASSFRPSFDEQFF

j_gene: TRBJ2-1
d_gene: .
v_gene: TRBV19
abundance: .
CDR3nt: TGTGCCAGTACTAGCCTTCCTAGGAATGAGCAGTTCTTC
CDR3aa: CASTSLPRNEQFF

j_gene: TRBJ1-5
d_gene: .
v_gene: TRBV7-2
abundance: .
CDR3nt: TGTGCCAGCAGCCCGGGGGATCAGCCCCAGCATTTT
CDR3aa: CASSPGDQPQHF

j_gene: TRBJ1-6
d_gene: TRBD1
v_gene: TRBV4-3
abundance: few
CDR3nt: TGCGCCAGCAGCCGAACCGGGACAGGATCATCACCCCTCCACTTT
CDR3aa: CASSRTGTGSSPLHF

j_gene: TRBJ1-1
d_gene: .
v_gene: TRBV5-4
abundance: .
CDR3nt: TGTGCCAGCAGCACGCCGCAGGGGAAGGCTGAAGCTTTCTTT
CDR3aa: CASSTPQGKAEAFF